A few counts support the clone carrying this T cell receptor (beta chain). Antigen: not known. TCR alpha and TCR beta cDNA libraries carrying sample barcodes and UMIs came from 5'RACE with constant-segment primers. One entry per CDR3 protein results from TCRdb running MiXCR on the 5' RACE reads. The table has about 49,000 distinct CDR3 sequences, around 25% seen once; the top ten hold roughly two fifths. The data stem from a study of T-cell memory formation after mild COVID-19. Study-wide results and limits: Later expanders leaned toward CD4+, whereas clones contracting from day 15 to 85 were balanced CD4/CD8. Contracting CD4+ clones sat mainly in CM and EM; CD8+ in EMRA. Memory sampled before infection contained some responding clones, suggesting cross-reactive memory joined.

The receptor comes from a man aged 18-30 years who had mild COVID-19 (a few samples of this study predate the infection). Cell type and time point are not known. The sample was PBMCs or a T cell subset sorted from them (not recorded which).

The CDR3 loop reads CASSEQGSQETQYF. The CDR3 nucleotides read TGTGCCAGCAGCGAACAGGGTTCTCAAGAGACCCAGTACTTC. This rearrangement joins TRBV11-2 to TRBJ2-5; D may be TRBD1 (6 bases). Trimming removed 5 bases at V and 2 bases at J, with 12 bases between. CDR3 size: 14 residues. From germline, CDR1 is SGHAT and CDR2 FQNNGV.